This passage covers 30 T cell receptor beta chains from one sample sequenced in a study of post-analysis software for immune sequencing data. Prepared TCR beta cDNA libraries contained unique molecular identifiers. TCRdb fed the PCR reads into MiXCR, producing one record per CDR3 protein. There are around 440,000 distinct CDR3 sequences in the sample; under 55% occur only once, and roughly an eighth lies in the top ten. Their recognized antigens are unknown. Study findings and constraints: Five or six TRBV segments, TRBV5-6, TRBV5-1 and TRBV20-1 among them, were found more frequent in patients than controls.

The sequenced sample was blood. The receptors originated from a girl aged 5 to 17 with multiple sclerosis.

This clonotype has a handful of counts. V is TRBV7-2 and J is TRBJ2-3, with 12 positions matching TRBD2. Germline V lookup: CDR1 SGHTA, CDR2 FQGNSA. This CDR3 is 16 amino acids long. J gave up 3 bases and V 5 bases, and 6 bases lay outside the gene matches. CDR3 DNA: TGTGCCAGCAGCCCCCTGGGGACTAGCGGGACAGATACGCAGTATTTT. This codes for CASSPLGTSGTDTQYF.

This sequence joins TRBV7-9 and TRBJ2-7, with 7 nucleotides matching TRBD1. Germline V gene data show CDR1 as SEHNR and CDR2 as FQNEAQ (reference sequence). With V trimmed by 7 bases and J by 2 bases, 8 bases remained unmatched. The CDR3 is made up of 14 amino acids. CDR3 residues: CASTTGANTYEQYF. The CDR3 coding sequence is TGTGCCAGCACCACAGGGGCCAATACCTACGAGCAGTACTTC.

The V gene is TRBV6-5, the J gene TRBJ2-3; 9 nucleotides agree with TRBD2. The CDR3 is 15 residues long. Germline loops: CDR1 MNHEY, CDR2 SVGAGI. The V gene end was trimmed by 2 bases and the J gene end by 4 bases; junction bases not matched to a gene: 4. In DNA form, the CDR3 reads TGTGCCAGCAGTTACGCGGGAGGGCTTCCAGATACGCAGTATTTT. It is translated as CASSYAGGLPDTQYF.

This clonotype was observed a few times. The chain uses TRBV10-3 and TRBJ2-7, with a possible D match to TRBD2 (5 bases). This CDR3 contains 16 residues. CDR1 ENHRY and CDR2 SYGVKD come from the germline V gene. Trimming left V 1 base short and J 1 base short, with 14 bases between. CDR3 protein: CAISEFRREGSYEQYF. DNA of the CDR3: TGTGCCATCAGTGAGTTTCGCCGGGAAGGGTCCTACGAGCAGTACTTC.

This clonotype was found a few times. V usage is TRBV5-1 and J usage is TRBJ1-1; D may be TRBD1 (5 bases). Germline V gene sequence: CDR1 SGHRS, CDR2 YFSETQ. V lost 0 bases, J lost 2 bases, and 8 bases lay in between. This CDR3 comprises 14 residues. The chain's CDR3 is CASSLGQFNTEAFF. In DNA form, the CDR3 reads TGCGCCAGCAGCTTGGGACAGTTCAACACTGAAGCTTTCTTT. Supplemented by reference TRBV5-1 and TRBJ1-1, the full variable domain reads KAGVTQTPRYLIKTRGQQVTLSCSPISGHRSVSWYQQTPGQGLQFLFEYFSETQRNKGNFPGRFSGRQFSNSRSEMNVSTLELGDSALYLCASSLGQFNTEAFFGQGTRLTVV.

This clonotype was detected a few times. The V gene is TRBV14, the J gene TRBJ1-2; D is perhaps TRBD1 (6 bases). V lost 4 bases, J lost 7 bases, and 19 bases lay in between. The CDR3 runs to 15 residues. From germline, CDR1 is SGHDN and CDR2 FVKESK. CDR3 sequence reads: CASSPAKFRGLGYTF. CDR3 sequence (DNA): TGTGCCAGCAGCCCCGCCAAGTTCCGGGGGCTTGGCTACACCTTC. Full variable domain (remainder filled in from reference TRBV14 and TRBJ1-2): EAGVTQFPSHSVIEKGQTVTLRCDPISGHDNLYWYRRVMGKEIKFLLHFVKESKQDESGMPNNRFLAERTGGTYSTLKVQPAELEDSGVYFCASSPAKFRGLGYTFGSGTRLTVV.

This clonotype was seen just once. This rearrangement joins TRBV5-1 to TRBJ2-1, with D perhaps being TRBD1 or TRBD2 (6 bases each). V was clipped by 1 base and J by 3 bases, with 11 bases between them. Germline V CDR1 and CDR2: SGHRS, YFSETQ. This CDR3 comprises 15 residues. The CDR3 region has the DNA TGCGCCAGCAGCTTGTCCGGGGGCTTCTACAATGAGCAGTTCTTC. As protein: CASSLSGGFYNEQFF.

The chain employs TRBV20-1 and TRBJ1-4; D is perhaps TRBD1 (5 bases). The germline gives CDR1 DFQATT, CDR2 SNEGSKA (reference sequence). The germline V and J ends were trimmed by 0 bases and 0 bases, with 8 bases remaining between them. This CDR3 contains 15 residues. As DNA, the CDR3 is TGCAGTGCTAGAGACCCAGGGTCAACTAATGAAAAACTGTTTTTT. Amino acids: CSARDPGSTNEKLFF.

Written as DNA, the CDR3 is TGTGCCACCAGCCCCTTTGCGGGAGAAGGCTACAATGAGCAGTACTTC. This codes for CATSPFAGEGYNEQYF. This chain uses TRBV15 with TRBJ2-7; TRBD2 aligns across 7 bases. This CDR3 is built from 16 residues. The germline V gene has CDR1 LNHNV and CDR2 YYDKDF (reference sequence). Trimming cost V 5 bases and J 7 bases; bases outside gene matches: 17. Full variable domain (outside the CDR3, taken from reference TRBV15 and TRBJ2-7): DAMVIQNPRYQVTQFGKPVTLSCSQTLNHNVMYWYQQKSSQAPKLLFHYYDKDFNNEADTPDNFQSRRPNTSFCFLDIRSPGLGDTAMYLCATSPFAGEGYNEQYFGPGTRLTVT.

In this sample, this clonotype turned up a few times. This sequence joins TRBV6-2 or TRBV6-3 and TRBJ1-2; TRBD1 matches at 8 bases. CDR3 length: 16 amino acids. Germline V CDR1 and CDR2: MNHEY, SVGEGT. The J segment lost 6 bases and the V segment lost 5 bases, leaving 14 bases of the junction unmatched. CDR3 protein: CASSPPRTGLSDGYTF. In nucleotides, the CDR3 is TGTGCCAGCAGTCCCCCGAGGACAGGGCTTTCGGATGGCTACACCTTC.

The V call is TRBV5-1, the J call TRBJ2-3; D ambiguous. Deletions cut 4 bases from V and 0 bases from J, with 15 bases between. Germline V CDR1 and CDR2: SGHRS, YFSETQ. This CDR3 comprises 16 residues. In DNA form, the CDR3 reads TGCGCCAGCAGCATGGAGAGAGGATCTAGCACAGATACGCAGTATTTT. It specifies CASSMERGSSTDTQYF.

The gene calls are TRBV3-1 and TRBJ1-1, with TRBD1 as a possible D gene (6 bases). The germline CDR1 and CDR2 sequences are LGHDT and YNNKEL (reference sequence). This CDR3 has 16 amino acids. V was pared by 0 bases and J by 1 base, with 12 bases between. The CDR3 DNA reads TGTGCCAGCAGCCAAGATCCCGGCAGGGGGAACACTGAAGCTTTCTTT. Translation gives CASSQDPGRGNTEAFF.

V and J are TRBV4-2 and TRBJ2-3; 11 bases are a match to TRBD1. V lost 0 bases to trimming and J lost 1 base; unmatched junction nucleotides: 0. Looked up from germline, CDR1 is LGHNA and CDR2 is YNFKEQ. CDR3 length: 16 amino acids. This CDR3 reads CASSQEDRGRTDTQYF. CDR3 sequence (DNA): TGTGCCAGCAGCCAAGAGGACAGGGGGCGCACAGATACGCAGTATTTT.

This clonotype was observed a few times. V and J are TRBV5-1 and TRBJ1-5; D is perhaps TRBD1 (5 bases). The CDR3 is made up of 14 amino acids. Germline V CDR1 and CDR2: SGHRS, YFSETQ. The V and J ends lost 4 bases and 3 bases respectively, with 11 bases between them. CDR3 region: CASSAGTDNQPQHF. The DNA of the CDR3 is TGCGCCAGCAGCGCCGGGACCGACAATCAGCCCCAGCATTTT.

In this sample, this clonotype turned up a few times. V and J are TRBV9 and TRBJ2-1; 7 bases are shared with TRBD2. Per the germline V gene, CDR1 is SGDLS and CDR2 is YYNGEE. CDR3 length: 17 amino acids. V dropped 3 bases and J dropped 5; count of bases not matched to a gene: 14. In nucleotides, the CDR3 is TGTGCCAGCAGCGCCGGGGGAAGTGGGAGGGCCAACAATGAGCAGTTCTTC. Protein product: CASSAGGSGRANNEQFF.

This clonotype appeared once. V is TRBV5-1 and J is TRBJ2-3; D possibly corresponds to TRBD2 (5 bases). This CDR3 has 16 residues. Trimming cost V 3 bases and J 5 bases, with 19 bases left between them. CDR1 SGHRS and CDR2 YFSETQ come from the germline V gene. Here the CDR3 reads CASSSSTRKVGDTQYF. The CDR3 coding sequence is TGCGCCAGCAGCTCTTCCACTAGGAAGGTTGGAGATACGCAGTATTTT.

The chain has TRBV18 and TRBJ2-7, with D perhaps given as TRBD1 or TRBD2 (6 bases each). Germline V gene lookup returns CDR1 KGHSH and CDR2 LQKENI. The CDR3 has 15 amino acids. V lost 2 bases and J 4 bases, leaving 15 bases between the germline ends. CDR3 coding DNA: TGTGCCAGCTCACCAAGGGAAGGGGGGACGTACGAGCAGTACTTC. This gives the protein CASSPREGGTYEQYF.

This clonotype was observed a handful of times. V gene TRBV11-2 combines with J gene TRBJ2-1; perhaps TRBD1 as D (7 bases). The CDR3 extends over 16 amino acids. Trimming took off 2 bases at V and 4 bases at J, with 15 bases between the two ends. In germline, CDR1 is SGHAT, CDR2 FQNNGV. The CDR3 DNA reads TGTGCCAGCAGCTTACGCGGAGGGGGCGTGTACAATGAGCAGTTCTTC. As protein: CASSLRGGGVYNEQFF.

This rearrangement joins TRBV4-1 to TRBJ2-7, with TRBD1 identical over 11 bases. Germline-derived CDR1 and CDR2 are MGHRA and YSYEKL. The CDR3 sequence is 15 residues long. V lost 2 bases and J lost 3; bases outside the gene matches: 3. The CDR3 loop is CASSQTGTGGYEQYF. The CDR3 nucleotides are TGCGCCAGCAGCCAAACCGGGACAGGGGGCTACGAGCAGTACTTC.

This clonotype was observed a handful of times. V usage is TRBV29-1 and J usage is TRBJ2-7; D unclear. The CDR3 contains 12 residues. V was cut by 2 bases and J by 3 bases, with 8 bases left in between. Germline loops: CDR1 SQVTM, CDR2 ANQGSEA. In DNA, the CDR3 is TGCAGCGTTGAATCCGCGGACTACGAGCAGTACTTC. It translates to CSVESADYEQYF.

This clonotype was counted between two and nine times. The J gene is TRBJ2-5, the V gene TRBV5-5; 7 bases are a match to TRBD1. With V trimmed by 3 bases and J by 2 bases, 7 bases remained unmatched. This CDR3 has 15 residues. The germline CDR1 and CDR2 sequences are SGHKS and YYEKEE (reference sequence). The CDR3 region has the DNA TGTGCCAGCAGCTCCCTGAAGGGACAGCAAGAGACCCAGTACTTC. This encodes CASSSLKGQQETQYF.

V is TRBV29-1 and J is TRBJ2-7; D unclear. Trimming took off 4 bases at V and 0 bases at J, with 13 bases between the two ends. The CDR3 sequence is 14 residues long. Germline CDR1 is SQVTM and CDR2 is ANQGSEA. CDR3 sequence: CSVGPRASSYEQYF. For the CDR3, the DNA is TGCAGCGTTGGCCCCAGAGCGAGCTCCTACGAGCAGTACTTC.

The sample holds a few counts of this clonotype. The V gene is TRBV5-1, the J gene TRBJ2-5; 12 nucleotides match TRBD2. The CDR3 is 16 amino acids. J gave up 2 bases and V 1 base, and 3 bases lay outside the gene matches. Germline CDR1 is SGHRS and CDR2 is YFSETQ. CDR3 in amino acids: CASSLQLAGGQETQYF. Written as DNA, the CDR3 is TGCGCCAGCAGCTTGCAACTAGCGGGAGGTCAAGAGACCCAGTACTTC.

This clonotype was seen only a few times. The chain joins TRBV6-5 to TRBJ1-6; D might be TRBD1 (5 bases). The CDR3 covers 15 residues. Germline CDR1 is MNHEY and CDR2 is SVGAGI. Trimming pared 0 bases from V and 8 bases from J, leaving 11 bases between. The CDR3 region has the DNA TGTGCCAGCAGTTACTCCCTTCAGGGCCATTCACCCCTCCACTTT. Translated, it gives CASSYSLQGHSPLHF.

This clonotype turned up a few times. The chain carries TRBV4-3 and TRBJ1-1, with D perhaps TRBD1 (5 bases). V dropped 6 bases and J dropped 3 bases, with 11 bases sitting between them. Germline CDR1 and CDR2: LGHNA and YSLEER. CDR3 length: 13 residues. In DNA form, the CDR3 reads TGCGCCAGCAGGTACAAGGGGCACACTGAAGCTTTCTTT. It is translated as CASRYKGHTEAFF.

The chain carries TRBV14 and TRBJ2-7; TRBD1 is a possible D gene (5 bases). Per germline, CDR1 SGHDN and CDR2 FVKESK. The CDR3 extends over 15 amino acids. V lost 1 base, J lost 0 bases, and 10 bases lay in between. The CDR3 DNA reads as TGTGCCAGCAGCCAAGGAAGGGGAATCTCCTACGAGCAGTACTTC. Amino acids: CASSQGRGISYEQYF.

The V gene is TRBV13, the J gene TRBJ2-7; 9 bases line up with TRBD2. The J segment lost 3 bases and the V segment lost 0 bases, leaving 6 bases of the junction unmatched. Germline V gives CDR1 PRHDT, CDR2 FYEKMQ (reference sequence). The CDR3 covers 16 residues. The CDR3 loop reads CASSLGPAGGVYEQYF. The DNA for the CDR3 is TGTGCCAGCAGCTTAGGCCCTGCGGGAGGGGTCTACGAGCAGTACTTC.

The J gene is TRBJ2-1, the V gene TRBV20-1, with 10 bases matching TRBD2. Germline values: CDR1 DFQATT, CDR2 SNEGSKA (reference sequence). Trimming took 6 bases from V and 7 from J; bases not matched to a gene: 6. CDR3 length: 13 residues. For the CDR3, the DNA is TGCAGTGCAGCGGGGGGGCTCGGGAATGAGCAGTTCTTC. Amino acid sequence: CSAAGGLGNEQFF.

The table lists this clonotype with a few counts. The chain is built from TRBV29-1 and TRBJ2-1; D perhaps matches TRBD2 (7 bases). This CDR3 is built from 13 residues. Germline V lookup: CDR1 SQVTM, CDR2 ANQGSEA. The V and J ends lost 7 bases and 5 bases respectively, with 15 bases between them. Here the CDR3 reads CSAGGGGNNEQFF. CDR3 bases: TGCAGCGCCGGCGGCGGGGGCAACAATGAGCAGTTCTTC.

This chain uses TRBV2 with TRBJ2-4; D gene ambiguous. Germline V gives CDR1 SNHLY, CDR2 FYNNEI. The V end lost 2 bases, the J end lost 2 bases, and 16 bases lay between the germline ends. This CDR3 is built from 17 residues. CDR3 coding DNA: TGTGCCAGCAGTGAACCCTCCTCGTCTAGGACCAAAAACATTCAGTACTTC. Amino acid sequence: CASSEPSSSRTKNIQYF.